The 9 T cell receptor beta chains presented below share a single source sample, sequenced in a study of T cells after yellow fever vaccination. TCRdb re-analysed the 5' RACE reads in MiXCR, keeping a single row per CDR3 protein. The table includes roughly 500,000 distinct CDR3 sequences, less than 20% detected once. The specimen comprised PBMCs, sampled 15 days after the yellow fever booster vaccination. These receptors were obtained from a man in his thirties or forties who received the YFV17D yellow fever vaccine.

This clonotype was counted only a few times. The chain carries TRBV3-1 and TRBJ2-5; 7 positions agree with TRBD1. V gave up 7 bases and J gave up 4 bases; unmatched junction bases: 6. This CDR3 region has 13 residues. Looked up from germline, CDR1 is LGHDT and CDR2 is YNNKEL (reference sequence). The CDR3: CASTDREAETQYF. CDR3 nucleotides: TGTGCCAGCACCGACAGGGAAGCAGAGACCCAGTACTTC.

The chain combines TRBV18 with TRBJ2-1; the match to TRBD1 covers 9 bases. Germline CDR1 is KGHSH and CDR2 is LQKENI. This CDR3 region has 16 residues. With 1 base clipped from V and 6 bases from J, the junction kept 7 bases outside the gene matches. This CDR3 is CASSPLPGQGFNEQFF. In nucleotides, the CDR3 is TGTGCCAGCTCACCACTTCCGGGACAGGGTTTCAATGAGCAGTTCTTC.

This clonotype was picked up a small number of times. The gene calls are TRBV4-3 and TRBJ1-4; D is undetermined. Germline V gene lookup returns CDR1 LGHNA and CDR2 YSLEER. The CDR3 is 14 amino acids. V lost 1 base and J lost 5, with 8 bases in between. The CDR3 DNA is TGCGCCAGCAGCCAAGGCCAGGTCAATGAAAAACTGTTTTTT. Protein sequence: CASSQGQVNEKLFF.

This clonotype was counted only a few times. The J gene is TRBJ2-5, the V gene TRBV7-2; D is possibly TRBD1 or TRBD2 (5 bases each). Germline V CDR1 and CDR2: SGHTA, FQGNSA. This CDR3 comprises 16 residues. Trimming cost V 0 bases and J 4 bases, with 15 bases left between them. CDR3 in DNA: TGTGCCAGCAGCTTAGCGCTATGGGGACCATCAGAGACCCAGTACTTC. This sequence encodes CASSLALWGPSETQYF.

This clonotype was found a few times. The rearrangement uses TRBV4-3 and TRBJ2-1; tentative D call: TRBD2 (6 bases). Germline lookup yields CDR1 LGHNA and CDR2 YSLEER. V was pared by 0 bases and J by 4 bases, with 7 bases between. The CDR3 is 14 amino acids. The CDR3 region is CASSQDGGYNEQFF. The CDR3 nucleotides are TGCGCCAGCAGCCAAGATGGGGGGTACAATGAGCAGTTCTTC.

This chain uses TRBV27 with TRBJ2-1; TRBD2 matches 7 bases. The CDR3 loop spans 14 amino acids. The J segment lost 8 bases and the V segment lost 2 bases, leaving 6 bases of the junction unmatched. Germline CDR1 is MNHEY and CDR2 is SMNVEV (reference sequence). CDR3 protein: CASSLGRGTDEQFF. For the CDR3, the DNA is TGTGCCAGCAGTTTAGGGAGGGGCACGGATGAGCAGTTCTTC.

In this sample, this clonotype turned up a few times. This chain connects TRBV7-9 to TRBJ2-5, with D possibly matching TRBD1 (6 bases). The CDR3 has 14 residues. The V gene's germline CDR1 is SEHNR and CDR2 FQNEAQ (reference sequence). The V end lost 5 bases, the J end lost 5 bases, and 15 bases lay between the germline ends. The CDR3 reads CASSPGVKSETQYF. Written as DNA, the CDR3 is TGTGCCAGCAGCCCAGGGGTTAAGAGCGAGACCCAGTACTTC.

This rearrangement joins TRBV18 to TRBJ2-3; D ambiguous. Trimming took off 6 bases at V and 2 bases at J, with 12 bases between the two ends. The CDR3 consists of 14 residues. Germline-derived CDR1 and CDR2 are KGHSH and LQKENI. CDR3 DNA sequence: TGTGCCAGCTCCTCTCCCCTACACACAGATACGCAGTATTTT. This gives the protein CASSSPLHTDTQYF.

This clonotype was counted between two and nine times. The chain recombines TRBV20-1 with TRBJ1-2; the D is unclear. CDR1 and CDR2 (germline): DFQATT, SNEGSKA (reference sequence). The CDR3 loop spans 12 amino acids. Trimming shortened V by 1 base and J by 2 bases, and 5 bases separated the two germline ends. CDR3 sequence reads: CSARGKNYGYTF. CDR3 bases: TGCAGTGCTAGAGGGAAGAACTATGGCTACACCTTC.